The entry that follows covers one TCR beta chain sequence. Its specificity is not known. The authors prepared UMI-labeled TRB cDNA libraries by 5' RACE. TCRdb re-called the 5' RACE reads; every CDR3 protein appears as one record, without DNA. Recorded for this sample: 150,000 or so distinct CDR3 sequences. The data were taken from a study of CXCR3-negative and CXCR3-positive naive CD8 T cells. General study results and limits: Both naive subsets had comparably high diversity; memory CD8+ cells much lower. Comparison of naive CXCR3-negative and CXCR3-positive cells revealed similar TRBV-TRBJ usage, while memory cells differed.

Triplicate approximately 270,000-cell sorts were made of each CD8+ T cell subset. The receptor was isolated from a human donor in good health. Some clones in this sample may be carry-over from other donors' samples. The sequencing input was naive CXCR3- CD8+ T cells from blood. The subset was: CD45RO-CCR7+CD27+CD95- naive CD8+ T cells lacking CXCR3 (TNR3-).

The CDR3 sequence is CASKGRSGTSELDEQFF. The V call is TRBV6-1, the J call TRBJ2-1; TCRdb proposes TRBD2, but this gene call is untestable without DNA. CDR1 is MNHNS and CDR2 is SASEGT in the germline V gene. The CDR3 consists of 17 residues.